These 29 T cell receptor beta chains were sequenced from one sample in a study of cytomegalovirus exposure and HLA in healthy donors. The PCR used 60 Vbeta and 13 Jbeta primers. Assay: immunoSEQ multiplex PCR; the TCRdb copy retains only in-frame clones and omits some. The sample gives 85,000 to 90,000 clones, approximately 90% of which show up once; around 2.3% is in the top ten. Source material: PBMCs. The receptor set was obtained from a man between 18 and 35 years old in good health and CMV-seronegative.

This clone was observed a single time. The chain recombines TRBV6-1 with TRBJ2-2; 8 positions match TRBD1. V was pared by 4 bases and J by 4 bases, with 11 bases of the junction left unmatched. CDR3 length equals 17 residues. Germline V gene data show CDR1 as MNHNS and CDR2 as SASEGT. CDR3: CASSVTRTGRITGELFF. The CDR3 DNA follows: TGTGCCAGCAGTGTGACGCGGACAGGGCGGATCACCGGGGAGCTGTTTTTT.

The rearrangement joins TRBV11-1 to TRBJ2-1, with 10 nucleotides matching TRBD2. The germline V gene encodes CDR1 SGHAT and CDR2 FQDESV (reference sequence). This CDR3 region has 17 residues. The J segment lost 4 bases and the V segment lost 4 bases, leaving 10 bases of the junction unmatched. In DNA, the CDR3 is TGTGCCAGCAGCTCGGTCCTCGAGCGGGAGGGATACAATGAGCAGTTCTTC. This translates into CASSSVLEREGYNEQFF.

The gene calls are TRBV27 and TRBJ2-7; maybe TRBD2 (5 bases). Trimming took off 8 bases at V and 0 bases at J, with 11 bases between the two ends. CDR1 is MNHEY, CDR2 SMNVEV, per germline (reference sequence). The CDR3 length is 13 residues. The CDR3 reads CASRDYNSYEQYF. CDR3 bases: TGTGCCAGCCGAGACTATAACTCCTACGAGCAGTACTTC.

The chain carries TRBV11-2 and TRBJ2-4; a weak D match, TRBD2 (6 bases). CDR1 SGHAT and CDR2 FQNNGV come from the germline V gene. This CDR3 spans 15 amino acids. V was shortened by 5 bases and J by 10 bases, with 21 bases between the two germline ends. CDR3 region: CASSPRGASAGIQYF. The CDR3 DNA follows: TGTGCCAGCAGCCCCCGAGGGGCTAGCGCGGGTATTCAGTACTTC.

The chain is built from TRBV30 and TRBJ1-1; 7 bases fit TRBD1. The germline gives CDR1 GTSNPN, CDR2 SVGIG (reference sequence). V shed 2 bases, J shed 1 base, and the junction held 7 bases outside the gene matches. The CDR3 has 15 residues. As DNA, the CDR3 is TGTGCCTGGAGTCATGCGGGACAGTGGAACACTGAAGCTTTCTTT. It codes for CAWSHAGQWNTEAFF.

The chain recombines TRBV30 with TRBJ1-3; perhaps TRBD1 as D (6 bases). V was pared by 2 bases and J by 0 bases, with 17 bases between. Germline V gives CDR1 GTSNPN, CDR2 SVGIG (reference sequence). This CDR3 is 17 amino acids long. The DNA of the CDR3 is TGTGCCTGGAGTATAGGGCAGGGGCTCGGCTCTGGAAACACCATATATTTT. Its protein product is CAWSIGQGLGSGNTIYF.

V gene TRBV2 combines with J gene TRBJ1-3; tentatively, D is TRBD1 (5 bases). The CDR3 length is 15 residues. Per the germline V gene, CDR1 is SNHLY and CDR2 is FYNNEI. The V and J ends lost 6 bases and 4 bases respectively, with 16 bases between them. Written as DNA, the CDR3 is TGTGCCAGCAGCCCGGGCCCAGGGTCCGGAAACACCATATATTTT. It translates to CASSPGPGSGNTIYF.

This clone has a single count. This chain uses TRBV5-4 with TRBJ1-4, with TRBD1 matching 8 bases. The CDR3 sequence is 15 residues long. Germline V lookup: CDR1 SGHNT, CDR2 YYREEE (reference sequence). The V gene end was trimmed by 4 bases and the J gene end by 6 bases; junction bases not matched to a gene: 8. The CDR3 bases are TGTGCCAGCAGCGTCGCCGGGACAGGACATGAAAAACTGTTTTTT. It codes for CASSVAGTGHEKLFF.

This chain connects TRBV27 to TRBJ2-7; D may be TRBD1 (6 bases). The V gene lost 3 bases and the J gene lost 3 bases, with 12 bases spanning the gap. Germline V gene lookup returns CDR1 MNHEY and CDR2 SMNVEV (reference sequence). This CDR3 spans 14 amino acids. This CDR3 is CASSFLDRGYEQYF. The CDR3 bases are TGTGCCAGCAGTTTTCTGGACAGAGGCTACGAGCAGTACTTC.

This clone has just one count. The rearrangement uses TRBV7-2 and TRBJ2-7; D is unclear. CDR3 length equals 11 residues. Germline-derived CDR1 and CDR2 are SGHTA and FQGNSA. Trimming cost V 5 bases and J 5 bases, with 7 bases left between them. The CDR3 nucleotides read TGTGCCAGCAGCCACCCGGACGAGCAGTACTTC. Protein product: CASSHPDEQYF. The entire variable domain, with the rest obtained from reference TRBV7-2 and TRBJ2-7, is as follows: GAGVSQSPSNKVTEKGKDVELRCDPISGHTALYWYRQSLGQGLEFLIYFQGNSAPDKSGLPSDRFSAERTGGSVSTLTIQRTQQEDSAVYLCASSHPDEQYFGPGTRLTVT.

The chain recombines TRBV18 with TRBJ2-7; 9 bases match TRBD2. Losses at the gene ends were 3 bases for V and 2 bases for J; bases not matched to a gene: 11. The CDR3 consists of 17 residues. Germline V CDR1 and CDR2: KGHSH, LQKENI. The CDR3 bases are TGTGCCAGCTCACCCGGGGTAGCGGGAGACGAGCCCTACGAGCAGTACTTC. This codes for CASSPGVAGDEPYEQYF.

Points on this clone: This same CDR3 is encoded by further DNA sequences in the sample. The chain recombines TRBV6-5 with TRBJ2-7, with TRBD2 matching 13 bases. V gave up 4 bases and J gave up 3 bases; unmatched junction bases: 3. CDR1 and CDR2 from the germline V gene are MNHEY and SVGAGI. This CDR3 is 15 amino acids long. This chain's CDR3 is CASSSRLAGGYEQYF. DNA for the CDR3: TGTGCCAGCAGTTCGCGACTAGCGGGAGGCTACGAGCAGTACTTC.

The V call is TRBV15, the J call TRBJ2-2, with TRBD2 matching 8 bases. There are 18 residues in the CDR3. Germline loops: CDR1 LNHNV, CDR2 YYDKDF (reference sequence). Germline trimming cut 0 bases from V and 4 bases from J; bases unmatched to any gene: 10. CDR3 sequence reads: CATSRDPLSGTITGELFF. The CDR3 DNA sequence: TGTGCCACCAGCAGAGACCCTCTTAGCGGGACTATCACCGGGGAGCTGTTTTTT.

The chain is built from TRBV5-1 and TRBJ2-6; unclear D gene. This CDR3 contains 14 residues. The germline V gene has CDR1 SGHRS and CDR2 YFSETQ. V lost 7 bases to trimming and J lost 0 bases, with 8 bases between them. CDR3 sequence (DNA): TGCGCCAGCTCGATCGGCTCTGGGGCCAACGTCCTGACTTTC. Protein: CASSIGSGANVLTF. The full variable domain, its missing parts supplied by reference TRBV5-1 and TRBJ2-6, is KAGVTQTPRYLIKTRGQQVTLSCSPISGHRSVSWYQQTPGQGLQFLFEYFSETQRNKGNFPGRFSGRQFSNSRSEMNVSTLELGDSALYLCASSIGSGANVLTFGAGSRLTVL.

This chain joins TRBV19 and TRBJ2-3; 7 positions match TRBD1. The CDR3 is 15 amino acids. The J segment lost 1 base and the V segment lost 4 bases, leaving 5 bases of the junction unmatched. In germline, CDR1 is LNHDA, CDR2 SQIVND (reference sequence). CDR3 DNA: TGTGCCAGTAGTACCCAGGGGGTTGGCACAGATACGCAGTATTTT. As protein: CASSTQGVGTDTQYF.

The chain combines TRBV5-1 with TRBJ2-7; the D gene is possibly TRBD2 (6 bases). The ends were cut back, 7 bases at V and 7 bases at J, with 33 bases in the middle. The germline V gene encodes CDR1 SGHRS and CDR2 YFSETQ. The CDR3 contains 18 residues. The CDR3 protein is CASETDGLNTHGGSEQYF. DNA for the CDR3: TGCGCCAGCGAGACGGACGGACTAAACACCCACGGGGGATCGGAGCAGTACTTC.

The V gene is TRBV4-1, the J gene TRBJ2-7; 9 nucleotides align to TRBD2. This CDR3 is 17 amino acids long. The germline CDR1 and CDR2 sequences are MGHRA and YSYEKL. V lost 0 bases and J lost 1; bases outside the gene matches: 7. The chain's CDR3 is CASSQDSLAGWSYEQYF. The CDR3 DNA sequence: TGCGCCAGCAGCCAAGATTCGCTAGCGGGATGGTCCTACGAGCAGTACTTC.

This rearrangement joins TRBV11-1 to TRBJ1-4, with D tentatively TRBD1 (6 bases). This CDR3 contains 17 residues. Trimming left V 5 bases short and J 7 bases short, with 23 bases between. From germline, CDR1 is SGHAT and CDR2 FQDESV (reference sequence). The CDR3, as DNA: TGTGCCAGCAGCCCGCGGGGGGCGCAAGGACGGTTTGAAAAACTGTTTTTT. Translation: CASSPRGAQGRFEKLFF. Filled out from reference TRBV11-1 and TRBJ1-4, the complete variable domain reads EAEVAQSPRYKITEKSQAVAFWCDPISGHATLYWYRQILGQGPELLVQFQDESVVDDSQLPKDRFSAERLKGVDSTLKIQPAELGDSAMYLCASSPRGAQGRFEKLFFGSGTQLSVL.

In this sample, this clone turned up once. This chain connects TRBV5-5 to TRBJ1-5; 7 bases align to TRBD1. Per germline, CDR1 SGHKS and CDR2 YYEKEE (reference sequence). The length of the CDR3 is 14 residues. V shed 2 bases and J 9 bases; nucleotides not matched to a gene: 8. The CDR3 DNA is TGTGCCAGCAGCTTTGCGACAGGGACTGGGCCCCAGCATTTT. Translation: CASSFATGTGPQHF. Supplemented by reference TRBV5-5 and TRBJ1-5, the full variable domain reads DAGVTQSPTHLIKTRGQQVTLRCSPISGHKSVSWYQQVLGQGPQFIFQYYEKEERGRGNFPDRFSARQFPNYSSELNVNALLLGDSALYLCASSFATGTGPQHFGDGTRLSIL.

This rearrangement joins TRBV5-6 to TRBJ2-1; D call uncertain. The germline gives CDR1 SGHDT, CDR2 YYEEEE. The CDR3 loop spans 12 amino acids. V was pared by 4 bases and J by 7 bases, with 9 bases between. For the CDR3, the DNA is TGTGCCAGCAGCCTAACTTTGAATGAGCAGTTCTTC. Translating gives CASSLTLNEQFF.

The rearrangement links TRBV27 to TRBJ2-3, with D perhaps matching TRBD2 (5 bases). Germline loops: CDR1 MNHEY, CDR2 SMNVEV (reference sequence). Between the trimmed V and J ends, which lost 8 bases and 2 bases, there was a span of 14 bases. The CDR3 spans 14 residues. Written as DNA, the CDR3 is TGTGCCAGCTCTCAGTTGGGAGACACAGATACGCAGTATTTT. It yields the protein CASSQLGDTDTQYF.

The V and J genes are TRBV19 and TRBJ1-2; D not resolved. The CDR3 spans 17 residues. The germline CDR1 and CDR2 sequences are LNHDA and SQIVND (reference sequence). Trimming cost V 1 base and J 2 bases, with 17 bases left between them. The CDR3 reads CASSIVPAARINYGYTF. CDR3 DNA: TGTGCCAGTAGTATAGTTCCGGCAGCGCGAATCAACTATGGCTACACCTTC.

The rearrangement joins TRBV11-2 to TRBJ1-1; D gene unclear. The germline V gene encodes CDR1 SGHAT and CDR2 FQNNGV. V lost 1 base to trimming and J lost 2 bases, with 11 bases between them. CDR3 length: 15 amino acids. The CDR3 spells CASSLGHSSNTEAFF. CDR3 DNA sequence: TGTGCCAGCAGCTTAGGTCACAGCTCAAACACTGAAGCTTTCTTT. Full variable domain (remainder filled in from reference TRBV11-2 and TRBJ1-1): EAGVAQSPRYKIIEKRQSVAFWCNPISGHATLYWYQQILGQGPKLLIQFQNNGVVDDSQLPKDRFSAERLKGVDSTLKIQPAKLEDSAVYLCASSLGHSSNTEAFFGQGTRLTVV.

V is TRBV4-1 and J is TRBJ1-3; D ambiguous. The V and J ends lost 0 bases and 0 bases respectively, with 18 bases between them. The CDR3 contains 19 residues. Germline loops: CDR1 MGHRA, CDR2 YSYEKL. CDR3 in amino acids: CASSQDGPREAGSGNTIYF. The CDR3 nucleotides read TGCGCCAGCAGCCAAGATGGTCCGAGGGAGGCTGGCTCTGGAAACACCATATATTTT.

V usage is TRBV7-9 and J usage is TRBJ2-7, with 7 bases lining up with TRBD2. Germline V lookup: CDR1 SEHNR, CDR2 FQNEAQ (reference sequence). V gave up 4 bases and J gave up 2 bases; unmatched junction bases: 5. The CDR3 loop spans 14 amino acids. As DNA, the CDR3 is TGTGCCAGCAGCTCTAGCGGAAACCCCTACGAGCAGTACTTC. It yields the protein CASSSSGNPYEQYF.

This sequence joins TRBV7-2 and TRBJ1-5, with a weak D call TRBD1 (6 bases). The germline V and J ends were trimmed by 4 bases and 6 bases, with 16 bases remaining between them. Germline V lookup: CDR1 SGHTA, CDR2 FQGNSA. The CDR3 spans 15 residues. CDR3 sequence: CASSSTGSLGQPQHF. The DNA of the CDR3 is TGTGCCAGCAGCTCCACAGGGTCGTTGGGTCAGCCCCAGCATTTT.

V is TRBV7-2 and J is TRBJ2-6; D not certain. CDR3 length: 13 amino acids. V was shortened by 2 bases and J by 3 bases, with 2 bases between the two germline ends. CDR1 is SGHTA and CDR2 is FQGNSA in the germline V gene. The CDR3 bases are TGTGCCAGCAGCTTATATGGGGCCAACGTCCTGACTTTC. It specifies CASSLYGANVLTF.

This clone showed up just a few times. The chain is built from TRBV25-1 and TRBJ2-2; D perhaps matches TRBD2 (5 bases). The CDR3 runs 13 residues. CDR1 MGHDK and CDR2 SYGVNS come from the germline V gene. V shed 3 bases and J shed 6 bases, with 8 bases lying between them. The CDR3 coding sequence is TGTGCCAGCAGTGAGGGCGGGTCCGGGGAGCTGTTTTTT. Translation: CASSEGGSGELFF.

The genes are TRBV4-3 and TRBJ2-3; D is unresolved. The CDR3 contains 14 residues. From germline, CDR1 is LGHNA and CDR2 YSLEER. Deletions cut 2 bases from V and 4 bases from J, with 10 bases between. DNA of the CDR3: TGCGCCAGCAGCCAACAGCTAGTATCAGATACGCAGTATTTT. It is translated as CASSQQLVSDTQYF.